This is a list of T cell receptor beta chains from one sample in a study of OX40 agonist ivuxolimab in advanced cancers. Method: immunoSEQ multiplex PCR; TCRdb's copy keeps in-frame clones and lacks some. The table lists roughly 70,000 clones, approximately 90% of them singletons. Sample: CD4+ or CD8+ T cells sorted from blood, taken in a trial of the OX40 agonist ivuxolimab. The receptors shown here come from an adult with an advanced solid tumor such as melanoma, head and neck, liver or kidney cancer. Each CDR3 is given with its conserved first and last residue. The order of the fields is clone size, D gene, V gene, J gene, CDR3 DNA, CDR3 protein. The D gene is left open where the match is weak. Only part of the rows carry a size: once, few, many, or a class if the clone is expanded.

clone_size: once
d_call: .
v_call: TRBV5-4
j_call: TRBJ2-5
cdr3_nt: TGTGCCAGCAGCGTACCGCTGGAGACCCAGTACTTC
cdr3_aa: CASSVPLETQYF

clone_size: .
d_call: .
v_call: TRBV2
j_call: TRBJ1-1
cdr3_nt: TGTGCCAGCAGTACATCGGGACAAAGAGGGGCTGAAGCTTTCTTT
cdr3_aa: CASSTSGQRGAEAFF

clone_size: .
d_call: TRBD1
v_call: TRBV12-5
j_call: TRBJ2-7
cdr3_nt: TGTGCTAGTGGTAACGGACAGGGTCCCTACGAGCAGTACTTC
cdr3_aa: CASGNGQGPYEQYF

clone_size: .
d_call: .
v_call: TRBV7-9
j_call: TRBJ2-4
cdr3_nt: TGTGCCAGCAGCTTAGGGTCGGGGAGCAAAAACATTCAGTACTTC
cdr3_aa: CASSLGSGSKNIQYF

clone_size: .
d_call: .
v_call: TRBV7-8
j_call: TRBJ2-4
cdr3_nt: TGTGCCAGCAGCTTAGTTCGGTCAGGGGCCCTAAAGAACATTCAGTACTTC
cdr3_aa: CASSLVRSGALKNIQYF

clone_size: .
d_call: TRBD1
v_call: TRBV7-6
j_call: TRBJ1-1
cdr3_nt: TGTGCCAGCAGCACCAGACAGGGGACAGAAGCTTTCTTT
cdr3_aa: CASSTRQGTEAFF

clone_size: .
d_call: TRBD1
v_call: TRBV9
j_call: TRBJ2-3
cdr3_nt: TGTGCCAGCAGCCCGCGGACAGGGGTTGTAGATACGCAGTATTTT
cdr3_aa: CASSPRTGVVDTQYF

clone_size: .
d_call: .
v_call: TRBV9
j_call: TRBJ2-1
cdr3_nt: TGTGCCAGCAGCGCCACGGGCAATGAGCAGTTCTTC
cdr3_aa: CASSATGNEQFF

clone_size: .
d_call: .
v_call: TRBV6-5
j_call: TRBJ1-1
cdr3_nt: TGTGCCAGCAGCCCCGGGGTAAACACTGAAGCTTTCTTT
cdr3_aa: CASSPGVNTEAFF

clone_size: .
d_call: .
v_call: TRBV7-9
j_call: TRBJ2-7
cdr3_nt: TGTGCCAGCAGCTTAGCTAGCGGATCCAGCGAGCAGTACTTC
cdr3_aa: CASSLASGSSEQYF

clone_size: .
d_call: .
v_call: TRBV6-5
j_call: TRBJ2-5
cdr3_nt: TGTGCCAGCAACACCCGGTCCGGCCAAGAGACCCAGTACTTC
cdr3_aa: CASNTRSGQETQYF

clone_size: .
d_call: .
v_call: TRBV19
j_call: TRBJ2-1
cdr3_nt: TGTGCCAGTAGTATTAGCCTGACACGCTCTTCACCTTACAATGAGCAGTTCTTC
cdr3_aa: CASSISLTRSSPYNEQFF

clone_size: .
d_call: TRBD1
v_call: TRBV6-6
j_call: TRBJ2-3
cdr3_nt: TGTGCCAGCAGTGGACAGGGGTCAGATACGCAGTATTTT
cdr3_aa: CASSGQGSDTQYF

clone_size: .
d_call: .
v_call: TRBV5-1
j_call: TRBJ2-7
cdr3_nt: TGCGCCAGCAGCTTGGGGACAGTGAGGGCCTCCGAGCAGTACTTC
cdr3_aa: CASSLGTVRASEQYF

clone_size: .
d_call: .
v_call: TRBV10-3
j_call: TRBJ2-2
cdr3_nt: TGTGCCATCAGTGGGGGCGTAGGCGGGGAGCTGTTTTTT
cdr3_aa: CAISGGVGGELFF

clone_size: .
d_call: .
v_call: TRBV5-1
j_call: TRBJ2-2
cdr3_nt: TGCGCCAGCAGCGCTCTCGCGGCGCCCGGGGAGCTGTTTTTT
cdr3_aa: CASSALAAPGELFF

clone_size: .
d_call: TRBD2
v_call: TRBV28
j_call: TRBJ2-1
cdr3_nt: TGTGCCAGCAGTTCGCCAGGACTAGCGGGGGAGCAGTTCTTC
cdr3_aa: CASSSPGLAGEQFF

clone_size: .
d_call: .
v_call: TRBV7-8
j_call: TRBJ1-1
cdr3_nt: TGTGCCAGCAGCTCGAGAGGCCGAACGAACACTGAAGCTTTCTTT
cdr3_aa: CASSSRGRTNTEAFF

clone_size: .
d_call: .
v_call: TRBV5-1
j_call: TRBJ1-2
cdr3_nt: TGCGCCAGCAGCTCAGGCATTTCCTATGGCTACACCTTC
cdr3_aa: CASSSGISYGYTF

clone_size: once
d_call: .
v_call: TRBV5-4
j_call: TRBJ2-1
cdr3_nt: TGTGCCAGCAGCTCCCGATTTCTTGGGACGGGTGAGGGTGAGCAGTTCTTC
cdr3_aa: CASSSRFLGTGEGEQFF

clone_size: .
d_call: .
v_call: TRBV11-3
j_call: TRBJ2-7
cdr3_nt: TGTGCCAGCAGCGCGGCACCGGGACAAAACTACGAGCAGTACTTC
cdr3_aa: CASSAAPGQNYEQYF

clone_size: .
d_call: TRBD2
v_call: TRBV4-3
j_call: TRBJ2-7
cdr3_nt: TGCGCCAGCAGCCAGGAACTACTAGCGGGAGGGAACGAGCAGTACTTC
cdr3_aa: CASSQELLAGGNEQYF

clone_size: few
d_call: .
v_call: TRBV7-9
j_call: TRBJ1-6
cdr3_nt: TGTGCCAGCCCAACCGGTCCAGGGATTTCACCCCTCCACTTT
cdr3_aa: CASPTGPGISPLHF

clone_size: once
d_call: .
v_call: TRBV4-1
j_call: TRBJ2-2
cdr3_nt: TGCGCCAGCAGCCTGTTGGACAAAACCCCCGGGGAGCTGTTTTTT
cdr3_aa: CASSLLDKTPGELFF

clone_size: .
d_call: .
v_call: TRBV6-6
j_call: TRBJ2-1
cdr3_nt: TGTGCCAGCAGTTACTCTGAGCGGGCGAATAGTGAGCAGTTCTTC
cdr3_aa: CASSYSERANSEQFF

clone_size: once
d_call: .
v_call: TRBV9
j_call: TRBJ2-7
cdr3_nt: TGTGCCAGCAGCGTAGGACCGGACAGTGGCGAGCAGTACTTC
cdr3_aa: CASSVGPDSGEQYF

clone_size: .
d_call: .
v_call: TRBV6-1
j_call: TRBJ2-1
cdr3_nt: TGTGCCAGCAAAAAGGGGGGCGGGCAGTTCTTC
cdr3_aa: CASKKGGGQFF

clone_size: .
d_call: .
v_call: TRBV11-3
j_call: TRBJ2-1
cdr3_nt: TGTGCCAGCAGCTTAGAGATCAGGGGGGCAGGCAATGAGCAGTTCTTC
cdr3_aa: CASSLEIRGAGNEQFF

clone_size: .
d_call: .
v_call: TRBV19
j_call: TRBJ2-1
cdr3_nt: TGTGCCAGTAGTAAGGGCGGGGATCTATACAATGAGCAGTTCTTC
cdr3_aa: CASSKGGDLYNEQFF

clone_size: .
d_call: .
v_call: TRBV11-2
j_call: TRBJ2-1
cdr3_nt: TGTGCCAGCAGCTTAGATCGACTATCCAATGAGCAGTTCTTC
cdr3_aa: CASSLDRLSNEQFF

clone_size: .
d_call: .
v_call: TRBV7-3
j_call: TRBJ2-1
cdr3_nt: TGTGCCAGCAGCTCCGGAGCGGAAACCAACTTCTACAATGAGCAGTTCTTC
cdr3_aa: CASSSGAETNFYNEQFF

clone_size: once
d_call: TRBD2
v_call: TRBV6-5
j_call: TRBJ2-2
cdr3_nt: TGTGCCAGCAGTTACTCGAGCGGGAGCACCGGGGAGCTGTTTTTT
cdr3_aa: CASSYSSGSTGELFF

clone_size: .
d_call: .
v_call: TRBV18
j_call: TRBJ2-7
cdr3_nt: TGTGCCAGCTCACCAGTCCGGGGCCAGGGCCACGAGCAGTACTTC
cdr3_aa: CASSPVRGQGHEQYF

clone_size: .
d_call: .
v_call: TRBV15
j_call: TRBJ2-5
cdr3_nt: TGTGCCACCAGCACAGAGGCGGAGACCCAGTACTTC
cdr3_aa: CATSTEAETQYF

clone_size: .
d_call: .
v_call: TRBV15
j_call: TRBJ2-4
cdr3_nt: TGTGCCACCAGCAGGGAGGGGGGAGGCATTCAGTACTTC
cdr3_aa: CATSREGGGIQYF

clone_size: .
d_call: .
v_call: TRBV18
j_call: TRBJ1-1
cdr3_nt: TGTGCCAGCTCACCGCTACGAGGTGGGGGCTTCGAGGCTTTCTTT
cdr3_aa: CASSPLRGGGFEAFF

clone_size: .
d_call: .
v_call: TRBV25-1
j_call: TRBJ1-4
cdr3_nt: TGTGCCAGCAGTTCCGAGGGTTTGGAAAAACTGTTTTTT
cdr3_aa: CASSSEGLEKLFF

clone_size: few
d_call: .
v_call: TRBV30
j_call: TRBJ1-2
cdr3_nt: TGTGCCTGGAGACAGAACTATGGCTACACCTTC
cdr3_aa: CAWRQNYGYTF

clone_size: once
d_call: .
v_call: TRBV6-1
j_call: TRBJ1-4
cdr3_nt: TGTGCCAGCAGTGAGATAAGACAAACGTCTAATGAAAAACTGTTTTTT
cdr3_aa: CASSEIRQTSNEKLFF

clone_size: .
d_call: TRBD1
v_call: TRBV15
j_call: TRBJ1-2
cdr3_nt: TGTGCCACCAGCAGTGAGACTGGGACAGGGAACTATGGCTACACCTTC
cdr3_aa: CATSSETGTGNYGYTF

clone_size: .
d_call: .
v_call: TRBV18
j_call: TRBJ1-2
cdr3_nt: TGTGCCAGCTCACCACCGGGCAGCAAGAACTATGGCTACACCTTC
cdr3_aa: CASSPPGSKNYGYTF

clone_size: .
d_call: .
v_call: TRBV4-2
j_call: TRBJ1-5
cdr3_nt: TGTGCCAGCAGCCAAGTCTCCGCGGAAGGCAATCAGCCCCAGCATTTT
cdr3_aa: CASSQVSAEGNQPQHF

clone_size: once
d_call: .
v_call: TRBV2
j_call: TRBJ1-5
cdr3_nt: TGTGCCAGCAGCGCGGATAGTCGGTGGCCCCAGCATTTT
cdr3_aa: CASSADSRWPQHF

clone_size: .
d_call: .
v_call: TRBV12-5
j_call: TRBJ2-1
cdr3_nt: TGTGCTAGTGGTTTGGTAATAGGTGGGGCCAGCTCCTACAATGAGCAGTTCTTC
cdr3_aa: CASGLVIGGASSYNEQFF

clone_size: .
d_call: .
v_call: TRBV14
j_call: TRBJ2-3
cdr3_nt: TGTGCCAGCAGGCCAGCGGCCACAGATACGCAGTATTTT
cdr3_aa: CASRPAATDTQYF